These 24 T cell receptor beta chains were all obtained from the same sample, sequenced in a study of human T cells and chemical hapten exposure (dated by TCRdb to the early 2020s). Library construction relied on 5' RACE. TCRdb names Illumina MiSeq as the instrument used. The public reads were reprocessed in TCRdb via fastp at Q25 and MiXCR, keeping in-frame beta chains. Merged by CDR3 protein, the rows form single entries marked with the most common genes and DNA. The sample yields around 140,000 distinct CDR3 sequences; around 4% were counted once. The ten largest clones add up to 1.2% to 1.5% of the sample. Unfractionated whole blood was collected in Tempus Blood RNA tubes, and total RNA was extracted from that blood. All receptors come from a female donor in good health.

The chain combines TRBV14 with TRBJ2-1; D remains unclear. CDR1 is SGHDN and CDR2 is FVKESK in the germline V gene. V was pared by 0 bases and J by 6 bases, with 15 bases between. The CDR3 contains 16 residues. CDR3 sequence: CASSQDGRIRGNEQFF. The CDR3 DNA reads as TGTGCCAGCAGCCAAGACGGCAGAATTCGTGGCAATGAGCAGTTCTTC.

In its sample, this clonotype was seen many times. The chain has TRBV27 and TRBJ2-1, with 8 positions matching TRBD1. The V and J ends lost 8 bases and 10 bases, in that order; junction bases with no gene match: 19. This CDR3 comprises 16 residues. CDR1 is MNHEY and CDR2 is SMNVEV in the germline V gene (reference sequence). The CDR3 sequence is CASYTQGVQGLTEQFF. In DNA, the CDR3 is TGTGCCAGCTATACACAGGGGGTACAAGGCCTTACGGAGCAGTTCTTC.

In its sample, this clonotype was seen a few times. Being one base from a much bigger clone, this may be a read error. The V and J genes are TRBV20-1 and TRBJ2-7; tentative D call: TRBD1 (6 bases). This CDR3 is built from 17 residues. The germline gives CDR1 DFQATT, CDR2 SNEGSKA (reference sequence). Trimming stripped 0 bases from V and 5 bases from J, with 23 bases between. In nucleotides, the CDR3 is TGCAGTGCTAGAGATCCGGGATCGACAGGCTCTATGGACGAGCAGTACTTC. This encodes CSARDPGSTGSMDEQYF.

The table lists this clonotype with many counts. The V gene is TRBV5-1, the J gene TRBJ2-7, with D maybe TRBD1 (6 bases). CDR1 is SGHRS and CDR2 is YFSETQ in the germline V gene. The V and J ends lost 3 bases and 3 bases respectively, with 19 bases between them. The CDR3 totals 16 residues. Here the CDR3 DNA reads TGCGCCAGCAGCTCTGAGGGGGACGCATACCACTACGAGCAGTACTTC. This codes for CASSSEGDAYHYEQYF.

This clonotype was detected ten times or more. CDR3 sequence reads: CASSQYDRGGSYEQYF. CDR3 coding DNA: TGTGCCAGCAGCCAATATGACAGGGGGGGTTCCTACGAGCAGTACTTC. The J gene is TRBJ2-7, the V gene TRBV4-2, with 9 positions matching TRBD1. This CDR3 is built from 16 residues. The V gene end was trimmed by 2 bases and the J gene end by 1 base; junction bases not matched to a gene: 6. The germline CDR1 and CDR2 sequences are LGHNA and YNFKEQ.

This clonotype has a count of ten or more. The CDR3 spells CASSLDPSSYEQYF. DNA of the CDR3: TGCGCCAGCAGCTTGGACCCCAGCTCCTACGAGCAGTACTTC. The J gene is TRBJ2-7, the V gene TRBV5-1; the D is unclear. V was trimmed by 0 bases and J by 0 bases, leaving 7 bases between them. Germline CDR1 is SGHRS and CDR2 is YFSETQ. This CDR3 comprises 14 residues.

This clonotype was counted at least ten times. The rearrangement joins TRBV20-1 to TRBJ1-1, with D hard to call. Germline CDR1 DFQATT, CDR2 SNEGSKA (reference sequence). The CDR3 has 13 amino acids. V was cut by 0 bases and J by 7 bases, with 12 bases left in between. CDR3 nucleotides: TGCAGTGCTAGAGATAGAGTTCCGAGTGAAGCTTTCTTT. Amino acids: CSARDRVPSEAFF.

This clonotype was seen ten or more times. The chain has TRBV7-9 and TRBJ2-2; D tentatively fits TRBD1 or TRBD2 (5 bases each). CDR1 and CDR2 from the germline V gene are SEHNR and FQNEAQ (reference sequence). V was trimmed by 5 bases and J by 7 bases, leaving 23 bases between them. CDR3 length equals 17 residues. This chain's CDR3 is CASSPDGGWGRSGELFF. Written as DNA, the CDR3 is TGTGCCAGCAGCCCCGATGGGGGTTGGGGCAGGAGCGGGGAGCTGTTTTTT. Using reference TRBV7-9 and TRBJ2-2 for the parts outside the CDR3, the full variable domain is DTGVSQNPRHKITKRGQNVTFRCDPISEHNRLYWYRQTLGQGPEFLTYFQNEAQLEKSRLLSDRFSAERPKGSFSTLEIQRTEQGDSAMYLCASSPDGGWGRSGELFFGEGSRLTVL.

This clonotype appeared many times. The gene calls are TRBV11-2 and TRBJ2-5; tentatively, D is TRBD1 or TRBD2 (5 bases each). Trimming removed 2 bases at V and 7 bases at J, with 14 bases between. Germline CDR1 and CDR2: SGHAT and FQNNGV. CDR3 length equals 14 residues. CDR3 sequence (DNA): TGTGCCAGCAGCTTAAGCATGGGACGCACGACCCAGTACTTC. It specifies CASSLSMGRTTQYF.

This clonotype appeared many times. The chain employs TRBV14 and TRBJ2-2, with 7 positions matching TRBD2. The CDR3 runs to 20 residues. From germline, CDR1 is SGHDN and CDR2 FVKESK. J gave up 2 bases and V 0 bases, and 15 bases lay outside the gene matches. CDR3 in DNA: TGTGCCAGCAGCCAAGATCGAGTTCGGACTAGTTCGGAAAACACCGGGGAGCTGTTTTTT. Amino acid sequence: CASSQDRVRTSSENTGELFF.

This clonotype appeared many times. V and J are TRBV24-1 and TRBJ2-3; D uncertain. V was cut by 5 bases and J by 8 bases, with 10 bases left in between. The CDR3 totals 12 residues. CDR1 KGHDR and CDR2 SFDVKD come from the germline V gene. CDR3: CATSGTTGTQYF. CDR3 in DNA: TGTGCCACCAGTGGGACCACGGGTACGCAGTATTTT.

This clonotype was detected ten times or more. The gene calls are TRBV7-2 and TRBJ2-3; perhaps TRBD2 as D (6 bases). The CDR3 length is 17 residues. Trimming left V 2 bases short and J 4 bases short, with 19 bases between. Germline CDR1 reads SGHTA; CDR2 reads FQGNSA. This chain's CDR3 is CASSLTFGGIISDTQYF. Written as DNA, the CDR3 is TGTGCCAGCAGCTTAACCTTTGGGGGGATAATTTCAGATACGCAGTATTTT.

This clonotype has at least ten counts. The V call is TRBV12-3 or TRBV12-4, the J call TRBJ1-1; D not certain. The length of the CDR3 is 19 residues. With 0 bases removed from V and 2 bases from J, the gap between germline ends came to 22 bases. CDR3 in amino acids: CASSLAPRAAAVVNTEAFF. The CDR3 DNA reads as TGTGCCAGCAGTTTAGCCCCCCGGGCGGCGGCGGTTGTAAACACTGAAGCTTTCTTT.

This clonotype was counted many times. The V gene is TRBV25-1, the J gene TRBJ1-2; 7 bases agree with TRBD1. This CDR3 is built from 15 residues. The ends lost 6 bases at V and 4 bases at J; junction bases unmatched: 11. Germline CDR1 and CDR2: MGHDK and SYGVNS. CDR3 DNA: TGTGCCAGCAGCGCAGGGGGGGCGGATCTCTATGGCTACACCTTC. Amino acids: CASSAGGADLYGYTF.

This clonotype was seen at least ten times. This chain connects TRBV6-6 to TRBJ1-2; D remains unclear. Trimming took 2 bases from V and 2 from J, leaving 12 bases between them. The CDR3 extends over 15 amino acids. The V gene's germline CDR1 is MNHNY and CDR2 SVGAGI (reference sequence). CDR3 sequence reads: CASSYMMKENYGYTF. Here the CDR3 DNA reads TGTGCCAGCAGTTACATGATGAAGGAAAACTATGGCTACACCTTC.

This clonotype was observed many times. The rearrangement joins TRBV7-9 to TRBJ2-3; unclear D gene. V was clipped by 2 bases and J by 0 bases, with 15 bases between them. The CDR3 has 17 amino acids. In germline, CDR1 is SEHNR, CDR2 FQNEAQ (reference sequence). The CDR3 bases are TGTGCCAGCAGCTTAACTGTGGGAAGTACTAGCACAGATACGCAGTATTTT. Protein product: CASSLTVGSTSTDTQYF.

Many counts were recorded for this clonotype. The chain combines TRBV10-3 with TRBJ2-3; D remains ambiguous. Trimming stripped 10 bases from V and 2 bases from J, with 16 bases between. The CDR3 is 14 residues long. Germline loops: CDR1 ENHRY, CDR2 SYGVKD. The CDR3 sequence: CATRAGSNTDTQYF. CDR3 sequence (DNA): TGTGCCACACGGGCCGGGTCTAACACAGATACGCAGTATTTT.

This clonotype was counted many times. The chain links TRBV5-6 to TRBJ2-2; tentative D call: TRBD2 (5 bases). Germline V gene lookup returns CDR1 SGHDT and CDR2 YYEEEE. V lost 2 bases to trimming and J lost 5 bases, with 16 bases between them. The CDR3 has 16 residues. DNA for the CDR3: TGTGCCAGCAGCTTCGGCGGGCCAAGGCATACCGGGGAGCTGTTTTTT. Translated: CASSFGGPRHTGELFF.

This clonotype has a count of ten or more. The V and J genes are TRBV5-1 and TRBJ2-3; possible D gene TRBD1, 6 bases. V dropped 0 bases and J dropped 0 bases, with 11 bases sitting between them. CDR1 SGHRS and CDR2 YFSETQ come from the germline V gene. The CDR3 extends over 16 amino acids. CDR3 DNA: TGCGCCAGCAGCTTGGGACGACAGGCGAGCACAGATACGCAGTATTTT. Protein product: CASSLGRQASTDTQYF.

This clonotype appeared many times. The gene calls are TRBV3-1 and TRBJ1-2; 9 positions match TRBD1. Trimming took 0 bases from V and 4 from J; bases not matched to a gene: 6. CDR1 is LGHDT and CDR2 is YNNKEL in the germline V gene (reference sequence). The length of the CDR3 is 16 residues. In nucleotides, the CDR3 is TGTGCCAGCAGCCAAGAGGCCACAGGGGGCTCCTATGGCTACACCTTC. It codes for CASSQEATGGSYGYTF. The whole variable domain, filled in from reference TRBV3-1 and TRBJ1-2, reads DTAVSQTPKYLVTQMGNDKSIKCEQNLGHDTMYWYKQDSKKFLKIMFSYNNKELIINETVPNRFSPKSPDKAHLNLHINSLELGDSAVYFCASSQEATGGSYGYTFGSGTRLTVV.

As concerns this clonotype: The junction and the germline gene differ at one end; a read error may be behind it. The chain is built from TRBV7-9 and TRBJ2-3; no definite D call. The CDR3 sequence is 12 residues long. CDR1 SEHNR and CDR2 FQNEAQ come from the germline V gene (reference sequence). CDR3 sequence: CASSSNTDTRYF. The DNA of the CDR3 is TGTGCCAGCAGCTCTAACACAGATACGCGGTATTTT.

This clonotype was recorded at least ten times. The CDR3 coding sequence is TGTGCCAGCAGCTTTAGGTCGGCACACCAGAACACTGAAGCTTTCTTT. Its protein product is CASSFRSAHQNTEAFF. The chain recombines TRBV5-6 with TRBJ1-1; D not resolved. The CDR3 contains 16 residues. In germline, CDR1 is SGHDT, CDR2 YYEEEE. Trimming took off 2 bases at V and 1 base at J, with 15 bases between the two ends.

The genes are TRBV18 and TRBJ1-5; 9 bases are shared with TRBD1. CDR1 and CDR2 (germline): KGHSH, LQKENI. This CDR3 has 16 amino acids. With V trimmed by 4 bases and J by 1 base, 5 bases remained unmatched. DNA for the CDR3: TGTGCCAGCTCACAGATGGGACAGGGAAGCAATCAGCCCCAGCATTTT. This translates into CASSQMGQGSNQPQHF.

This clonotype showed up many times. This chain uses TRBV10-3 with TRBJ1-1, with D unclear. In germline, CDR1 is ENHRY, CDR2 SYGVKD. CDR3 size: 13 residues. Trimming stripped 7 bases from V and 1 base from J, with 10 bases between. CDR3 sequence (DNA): TGTGCCATCACGGGCCGAGCGAACACTGAAGCTTTCTTT. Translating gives CAITGRANTEAFF.